The 16 T cell receptor beta chains below come from one sample, sequenced in a study of control samples from healthy donors and cancer patients. Generated by immunoSEQ multiplex PCR, the TCRdb table keeps only in-frame clones and is missing some. Found here are more than 95,000 clones, about 89% of them singletons; the top ten hold roughly 2.8%. Specimen: blood. These receptors came from a man aged 55-75 years in good health.

V gene TRBV6-5 combines with J gene TRBJ1-2; 8 positions match TRBD1. Germline V lookup: CDR1 MNHEY, CDR2 SVGAGI. CDR3 size: 14 residues. V shed 6 bases and J 5 bases; nucleotides not matched to a gene: 8. The CDR3 DNA reads TGTGCCAGCAGGACCCCAGGGGGCGGATATGGCTACACCTTC. Protein: CASRTPGGGYGYTF.

The chain has TRBV15 and TRBJ2-3; D unresolved. The CDR3 contains 14 residues. The V end was cut by 0 bases, the J end by 5 bases, with 9 bases between. Germline V gives CDR1 LNHNV, CDR2 YYDKDF (reference sequence). The DNA of the CDR3 is TGTGCCACCAGCAGAGATGTGCAGATAGATACGCAGTATTTT. Its protein product is CATSRDVQIDTQYF.

The chain couples TRBV5-1 to TRBJ2-7; 8 positions match TRBD2. Per the germline V gene, CDR1 is SGHRS and CDR2 is YFSETQ. The length of the CDR3 is 15 residues. With V trimmed by 4 bases and J by 3 bases, 9 bases remained unmatched. The CDR3 protein is CASSPGGVGSYEQYF. Written as DNA, the CDR3 is TGCGCCAGCAGCCCGGGAGGGGTCGGTAGCTACGAGCAGTACTTC.

The gene calls are TRBV28 and TRBJ2-7; D gene uncertain. Trimming removed 8 bases from V and 6 bases from J, with 14 bases in between. Germline loops: CDR1 MDHEN, CDR2 SYDVKM. This CDR3 region has 12 residues. The CDR3 sequence is CASLKRPAEQYF. CDR3 DNA: TGTGCCAGCCTAAAGCGACCGGCCGAGCAGTACTTC.

This clone counts as medium-sized. This chain uses TRBV6-2 or TRBV6-3 with TRBJ1-2; D is possibly TRBD1 (6 bases). The length of the CDR3 is 14 residues. Per germline, CDR1 MNHEY and CDR2 SVGEGT. The ends were cut back, 5 bases at V and 4 bases at J, with 14 bases in the middle. In nucleotides, the CDR3 is TGTGCCAGCAGTGCACAGGGATCTTCCTATGGCTACACCTTC. Its protein is CASSAQGSSYGYTF.

The CDR3: CASSPPYSNQPQHF. CDR3 DNA: TGTGCCAGCAGTCCTCCTTATAGCAATCAGCCCCAGCATTTT. V is TRBV28 and J is TRBJ1-5, with D unresolved. V lost 5 bases and J lost 0, with 8 bases in between. Germline V gene sequence: CDR1 MDHEN, CDR2 SYDVKM. The CDR3 extends over 14 amino acids.

The rearrangement joins TRBV10-3 to TRBJ1-2, with D hard to call. This CDR3 spans 13 amino acids. Deletions cut 3 bases from V and 4 bases from J, with 9 bases between. Germline-derived CDR1 and CDR2 are ENHRY and SYGVKD. CDR3 region: CAISEPGFYGYTF. CDR3 DNA: TGTGCCATCAGTGAACCAGGTTTCTATGGCTACACCTTC.

This chain connects TRBV6-5 to TRBJ1-4, with D possibly being TRBD1 (5 bases). V lost 5 bases and J lost 0, with 10 bases in between. The CDR3 runs to 15 residues. Germline V lookup: CDR1 MNHEY, CDR2 SVGAGI. As DNA, the CDR3 is TGTGCCAGCAGTCCGACAGACTCAACTAATGAAAAACTGTTTTTT. Amino acids: CASSPTDSTNEKLFF.

The chain links TRBV28 to TRBJ1-5; D is unresolved. In germline, CDR1 is MDHEN, CDR2 SYDVKM. The CDR3 length is 14 residues. V was cut by 3 bases and J by 3 bases, with 9 bases left in between. DNA for the CDR3: TGTGCCAGCAGTTTGACTCCCGACAATCAGCCCCAGCATTTT. Protein: CASSLTPDNQPQHF.

The rearrangement joins TRBV19 to TRBJ1-5, with TRBD1 identical over 10 bases. The J segment lost 7 bases and the V segment lost 1 base, leaving 1 base of the junction unmatched. The germline gives CDR1 LNHDA, CDR2 SQIVND (reference sequence). CDR3 length: 14 amino acids. Here the CDR3 DNA reads TGTGCCAGTAGTATAGGGGACAGGGGCCAGCCCCAGCATTTT. Translation gives CASSIGDRGQPQHF.

The chain employs TRBV10-1 and TRBJ1-4, with D unresolved. With 6 bases removed from V and 5 bases from J, the gap between germline ends came to 10 bases. Germline V gene sequence: CDR1 WNHNN, CDR2 SYGVQD (reference sequence). This CDR3 has 13 amino acids. CDR3 nucleotides: TGCGCCAGCAGCCGGACGGTAAATGAAAAACTGTTTTTT. This gives the protein CASSRTVNEKLFF.

CDR3 DNA sequence: TGTGCCAGCAGTTCTGCAGGGGCCGGGGACTATGGCTACACCTTC. It translates to CASSSAGAGDYGYTF. This chain connects TRBV6-6 to TRBJ1-2; the D gene is possibly TRBD1 (6 bases). The germline CDR1 and CDR2 sequences are MNHNY and SVGAGI (reference sequence). This CDR3 spans 15 amino acids. Trimming stripped 4 bases from V and 3 bases from J, with 15 bases between.

The chain carries TRBV5-6 and TRBJ2-7, with D possibly matching TRBD2 (7 bases). The CDR3 is made up of 15 amino acids. Per germline, CDR1 SGHDT and CDR2 YYEEEE. Trimming stripped 0 bases from V and 3 bases from J, with 13 bases between. In nucleotides, the CDR3 is TGTGCCAGCAGCTTGGCCCAGGGAGGGGGCTACGAGCAGTACTTC. Protein sequence: CASSLAQGGGYEQYF.

CDR3 in DNA: TGTGCCATCCGCAGGGCAAGATTCACTGAAGCTTTCTTT. It codes for CAIRRARFTEAFF. The V call is TRBV28, the J call TRBJ1-1, with a tentative D call TRBD1 (5 bases). Germline V gene lookup returns CDR1 MDHEN and CDR2 SYDVKM. Trimming removed 10 bases from V and 4 bases from J, with 16 bases in between. The CDR3 is made up of 13 amino acids.

The genes are TRBV7-2 and TRBJ2-7; D is unresolved. Trimming shortened V by 1 base and J by 3 bases, and 4 bases separated the two germline ends. This CDR3 has 12 residues. The V gene's germline CDR1 is SGHTA and CDR2 FQGNSA. In DNA, the CDR3 is TGTGCCAGCAGCTTAGTTCTCTACGAGCAGTACTTC. It translates to CASSLVLYEQYF.

This chain joins TRBV29-1 and TRBJ2-1; D call uncertain. Trimming cost V 1 base and J 10 bases, with 8 bases left between them. The CDR3 sequence is 11 residues long. The germline CDR1 and CDR2 sequences are SQVTM and ANQGSEA. This CDR3 reads CSVEAVLEQFF. CDR3 nucleotides: TGCAGCGTTGAAGCGGTTTTAGAGCAGTTCTTC.